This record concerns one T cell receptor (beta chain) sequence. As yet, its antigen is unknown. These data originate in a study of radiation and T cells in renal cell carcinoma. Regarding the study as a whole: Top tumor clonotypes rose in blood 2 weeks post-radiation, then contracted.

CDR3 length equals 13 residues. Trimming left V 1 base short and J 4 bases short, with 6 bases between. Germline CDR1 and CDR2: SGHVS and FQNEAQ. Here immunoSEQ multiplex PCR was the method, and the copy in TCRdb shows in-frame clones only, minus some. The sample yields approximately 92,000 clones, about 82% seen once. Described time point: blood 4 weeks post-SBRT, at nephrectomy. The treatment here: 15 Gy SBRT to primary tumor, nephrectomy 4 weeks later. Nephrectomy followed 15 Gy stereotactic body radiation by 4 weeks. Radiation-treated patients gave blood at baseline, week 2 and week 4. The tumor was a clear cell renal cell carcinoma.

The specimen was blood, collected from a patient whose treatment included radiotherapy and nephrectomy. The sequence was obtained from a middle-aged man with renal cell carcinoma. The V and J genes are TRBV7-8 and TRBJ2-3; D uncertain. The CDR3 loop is CASSLDLADTQYF. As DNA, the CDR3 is TGTGCCAGCAGCTTAGACCTTGCAGATACGCAGTATTTT.